Shown below are 18 T cell receptor beta chains from a single sample sequenced in a study of tumor and adjacent non-tumor tissue in lung cancer. RNA was extracted from bulk tissue without any cell sorting. Distant lung tissue was collected more than 3 cm away from the tumor edge. TCRbeta libraries were built with three rounds of nested PCR, modified from ARM-PCR. TCRdb analysed the multiplex PCR reads with MiXCR anew, one entry per CDR3 protein. Altogether some 100,000 distinct CDR3 sequences are present, about 60% being singletons, with the ten largest covering approximately 19%. Sequenced: distant non-tumor lung tissue. The origin of the receptors is a man aged 25-45 years with non-small cell lung cancer.

In regard to this clonotype: A much larger clone differs by one base, so this may be a read error. The chain carries TRBV7-8 and TRBJ2-5, with D perhaps matching TRBD1 (6 bases). The CDR3 totals 12 residues. CDR1 and CDR2 from the germline V gene are SGHVS and FQNEAQ. With 3 bases removed from V and 4 bases from J, the gap between germline ends came to 6 bases. The CDR3 loop reads CASSLGAETQYF. The CDR3 coding sequence is TGTGCCAGCAGCTTGGGGGCAGAGACCCAGTACTTC.

As to this clonotype: The conserved phenylalanine or tryptophan normally closing the CDR3 is absent here, so this likely arose from a read error. The chain uses TRBV11-2 and TRBJ2-1, with 7 bases aligning to TRBD2. Germline V gene data show CDR1 as SGHAT and CDR2 as FQNNGV. The CDR3 is 14 residues long. The J segment lost 5 bases and the V segment lost 8 bases, leaving 9 bases of the junction unmatched. CDR3 in amino acids: CASRLELADNEQFL. The CDR3 DNA sequence: TGTGCCAGCCGACTCGAGCTAGCGGACAATGAGCAGTTCCTC.

The sample holds many counts of this clonotype. This may come from a read error, since a much larger clone is one base off. Because it lacks the conserved phenylalanine or tryptophan at the end, this CDR3 is likely a read error. The chain uses TRBV11-2 and TRBJ2-7; 11 nucleotides match TRBD2. CDR1 SGHAT and CDR2 FQNNGV come from the germline V gene. There are 16 residues in the CDR3. V trimming: 3 bases; J trimming: 1 base; junction bases outside the gene matches: 5. This CDR3 is CASSFLPSGRSYEQYL. The DNA of the CDR3 is TGTGCCAGCAGCTTCCTGCCTAGCGGGAGGTCCTACGAGCAGTACCTC.

J is TRBJ1-2 and V is TRBV12-3 or TRBV12-4; D is ambiguous. The CDR3 sequence is 11 residues long. Trimming left V 6 bases short and J 9 bases short, with 11 bases between. The CDR3 sequence: CASSVETSYTF. The DNA for the CDR3 is TGTGCCAGCAGCGTAGAGACTAGCTACACCTTC.

Remarks on this clonotype: A junction end diverges from the germline sequence, so it may reflect a read error. The chain employs TRBV5-1 and TRBJ1-6; 8 positions match TRBD1. Germline CDR1 is SGHRS and CDR2 is YFSETQ. This CDR3 spans 15 amino acids. CDR3: CASSRRTGRNSPLYF. CDR3 nucleotides: TGCGCCAGCAGCCGGCGGACAGGGCGGAATTCACCCCTCTACTTT.

As concerns this clonotype: The junction does not match germline at one end; this may be a read error. This chain uses TRBV11-1 with TRBJ2-7; 7 bases line up with TRBD1. The germline V gene has CDR1 SGHAT and CDR2 FQDESV (reference sequence). The CDR3 covers 13 residues. Here the CDR3 DNA reads TGTGTCAGCAGAGCGGACAGGTCCGTTGAGCGGTACTTC. Translating it yields CVSRADRSVERYF. The variable domain in full, with the rest retrieved from reference TRBV11-1 and TRBJ2-7, is EAEVAQSPRYKITEKSQAVAFWCDPISGHATLYWYRQILGQGPELLVQFQDESVVDDSQLPKDRFSAERLKGVDSTLKIQPAELGDSAMYLCVSRADRSVERYFGPGTRLTVT.

This clonotype was picked up many times. The V gene is TRBV29-1, the J gene TRBJ2-7; weak D call: TRBD1 (5 bases). The length of the CDR3 is 12 residues. The germline V gene encodes CDR1 SQVTM and CDR2 ANQGSEA. Trimming shortened V by 6 bases and J by 3 bases, and 12 bases separated the two germline ends. The CDR3 loop is CSVAETVYEQYF. In DNA, the CDR3 is TGCAGCGTCGCCGAGACAGTCTACGAGCAGTACTTC.

This chain joins TRBV20-1 and TRBJ1-5; no clear D gene. Germline CDR1 reads DFQATT; CDR2 reads SNEGSKA (reference sequence). This CDR3 is built from 17 residues. Trimming stripped 0 bases from V and 4 bases from J, with 19 bases between. As DNA, the CDR3 is TGCAGTGCTAGAGATCTCTCCCCGAGAGTAATTAATCAGCCCCAGCATTTT. As protein: CSARDLSPRVINQPQHF.

The table lists this clonotype with a few counts. The chain joins TRBV11-3 to TRBJ2-2, with unresolved D. V shed 0 bases and J shed 7 bases, with 9 bases lying between them. The CDR3 is made up of 14 amino acids. From germline, CDR1 is SGHNT and CDR2 YENEEA. Here the CDR3 DNA reads TGTGCCAGCAGCTTAGATTATGCCAGCGGGGAGCTGTTTTTT. This translates into CASSLDYASGELFF.

A word on this clonotype: A junction boundary mismatches the germline segment, possibly from a read error. The chain joins TRBV4-2 to TRBJ2-3; D gene uncertain. The CDR3 totals 13 residues. Germline V lookup: CDR1 LGHNA, CDR2 YNFKEQ. The CDR3 coding sequence is TGTGCCAGTAACCATGATGACACAGATACACAGTATTTT. It specifies CASNHDDTDTQYF.

Concerning this clonotype itself: A single base separates this from a much larger clone, so it may be a read error. The DNA for the CDR3 is TGTGCCATCACCTCTAGCGGGGGGAGCAATGAGCAGTTCTTC. Translation gives CAITSSGGSNEQFF. This sequence joins TRBV12-3 or TRBV12-4 and TRBJ2-1; 11 nucleotides line up with TRBD2. Germline trimming cut 10 bases from V and 6 bases from J; bases unmatched to any gene: 8. The CDR3 length is 14 residues.

This clonotype occurred many times. The V call is TRBV6-1, the J call TRBJ1-5; tentative D call: TRBD1 (5 bases). CDR1 is MNHNS, CDR2 SASEGT, per germline. Trimming took 4 bases from V and 6 from J, leaving 13 bases between them. This CDR3 spans 14 amino acids. CDR3 DNA sequence: TGTGCCAGCAGTGCCCCAGGGAATGGTCAGCCCCAGCATTTT. This sequence encodes CASSAPGNGQPQHF.

This chain uses TRBV4-3 with TRBJ2-1, with TRBD2 matching over 10 bases. The CDR3 totals 15 residues. The junction had 11 bases not matched to a gene; V was cut back by 9 bases and J by 6 bases. The V gene's germline CDR1 is LGHNA and CDR2 YSLEER. The CDR3 region has the DNA TGCGCCAGTGGCCAAGGGGTAGCGGGGGGCAATGAGCAGTTCTTC. Translated, it gives CASGQGVAGGNEQFF.

Concerning this clonotype: The junction does not match germline at one end; this may be a read error. This chain joins TRBV11-2 and TRBJ2-3, with D possibly being TRBD1 or TRBD2 (5 bases each). Per the germline V gene, CDR1 is SGHAT and CDR2 is FQNNGV. The CDR3 totals 13 residues. The CDR3 nucleotides read TGTGTCAGCAGCTTAGTGAGGGGAGATACGCAGTATTTT. Translating it yields CVSSLVRGDTQYF.

With regard to this clonotype: No conserved phenylalanine or tryptophan is present at the end of the CDR3, so a read error is the likely explanation. This chain uses TRBV29-1 with TRBJ2-4, with D perhaps matching TRBD1 (6 bases). Germline V CDR1 and CDR2: SQVTM, ANQGSEA. Trimming took off 7 bases at V and 0 bases at J, with 22 bases between the two ends. The CDR3 has 17 amino acids. CDR3 loop: CSAKVQGESLAKNIQYL. CDR3 DNA sequence: TGCAGCGCAAAGGTACAGGGAGAGAGTTTAGCCAAAAACATTCAGTACCTC.

As concerns this clonotype: One end of the junction varies from germline; a read error may be responsible. The chain uses TRBV12-3 or TRBV12-4 and TRBJ1-1; D ambiguous. The CDR3 extends over 13 amino acids. Here the CDR3 reads CAISFSWGTEAFF. CDR3 DNA: TGCGCCATCAGTTTCAGTTGGGGCACTGAAGCTTTCTTT.

To note about this clonotype: One end of the junction does not line up with germline, which may come from a read error. This chain joins TRBV11-3 and TRBJ2-1, with TRBD2 identical over 8 bases. CDR1 and CDR2 (germline): SGHNT, YENEEA. The CDR3 has 16 amino acids. CDR3: CASSSRGAGACNEQFF. In nucleotides, the CDR3 is TGTGCCAGTAGCTCTCGTGGAGCGGGAGCCTGCAATGAGCAGTTCTTC.

In the case of this clonotype: A junction boundary mismatches the germline segment, possibly from a read error. The chain couples TRBV12-3 or TRBV12-4 to TRBJ2-3; 8 nucleotides agree with TRBD2. This CDR3 contains 16 residues. The CDR3 nucleotides are TGTGCCAGCAGTTTGAGGATACTAGCGGACGCAGATACACAGTATTTT. This translates into CASSLRILADADTQYF.